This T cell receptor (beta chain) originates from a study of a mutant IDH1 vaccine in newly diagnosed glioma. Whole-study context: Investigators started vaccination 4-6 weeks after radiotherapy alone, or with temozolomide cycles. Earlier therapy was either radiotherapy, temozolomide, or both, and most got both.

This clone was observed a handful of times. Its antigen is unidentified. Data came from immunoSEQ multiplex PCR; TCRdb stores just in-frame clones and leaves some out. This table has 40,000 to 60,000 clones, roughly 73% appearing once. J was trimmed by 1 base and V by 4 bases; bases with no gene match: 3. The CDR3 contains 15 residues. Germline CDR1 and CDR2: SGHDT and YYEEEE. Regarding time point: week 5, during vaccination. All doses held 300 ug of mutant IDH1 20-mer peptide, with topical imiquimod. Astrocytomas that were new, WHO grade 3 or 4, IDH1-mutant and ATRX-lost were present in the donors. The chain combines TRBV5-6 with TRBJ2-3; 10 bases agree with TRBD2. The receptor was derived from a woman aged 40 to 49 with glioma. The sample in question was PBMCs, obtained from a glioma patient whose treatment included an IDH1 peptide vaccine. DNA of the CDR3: TGTGCCAGCAGCCCCGGGACTAGCGGCACAGATACGCAGTATTTT. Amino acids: CASSPGTSGTDTQYF.